This entry features one T cell receptor (beta chain) sequence. The clone's antigen remains unknown. Per-nucleotide qualities are absent, and no much larger clonotype sits a single base away. CDR1 is given as KGHDR and CDR2 as SFDVKD, both from the germline V gene. Trimming removed 1 base from V and 6 bases from J; the gene matches leave 8 bases unexplained. The cysteine opens and the phenylalanine closes a CDR3 of 17 amino acids. The DNA shown is the 51-base CDR3, in frame from base 1. This record belongs to a study of T cell responses to AZD1222 COVID-19 vaccine (dated by TCRdb to the early 2020s). As for the study more broadly: A total of just over 230 trial participants underwent TCR sequencing, of whom some 210 received two doses of AZD1222 and some 26 received two doses of the MenACWY control vaccine. Trial participants were enrolled into age subgroups of 18-55, 56-69 and 70-plus years, which contained about 160, 30 and 59 TCR-sequenced participants, respectively.

Taken with the paper, the label for time point translates to: about 28 days (+/-7) after the second vaccine dose. AZD1222 recipients with second doses at about 4 weeks or about 12 weeks were pooled, because spike-specific TCR depth and breadth did not differ between schedules. Vaccinee samples came from UK trials COV001 and COV002, including a single-blind randomized controlled phase 2/3 trial of AZD1222 (ChAdOx1 nCoV-19) in healthy adults. For TCRbeta chain sequencing, PBMC samples from trial participants were taken at day 0 and at day 28 after the second dose. The CDR3 regions of human TCRbeta chains were analyzed by immunosequencing. Per the original workflow: TCRs in the repertoires were matched against a reference library of SARS-CoV-2-specific TCRs that had been generated with the MIRA antigen-specificity platform. Breadth meant the fraction of unique TCRs that were SARS-CoV-2-associated, whereas depth meant the fraction of total T cells that were SARS-CoV-2-associated. Using the MIRA data, each spike-specific TCR was assigned both to the spike region to which the TCR was reactive and to a CD4 or CD8 class. Log10-transformed breadth and depth values were compared by one-way ANOVA with Sidak's multiple comparisons tests. The source is immuneACCESS, and TCRdb retained only in-frame sequences with V and J called. Part of the clones is not carried over; for the studies checked, unresolved V genes explain less than half of this, and the remainder is unexplained. That table furnishes V, J and clone size, whereas the DNA furnished D and trimming. The sample contains over 65,000 clones, 85% to 90% of them found a single time. The top ten clones comprise about 7% of the sample.

Study-level results and caveats: Spike-specific TCR breadth and depth rose significantly after two AZD1222 doses compared with day 0 and with MenACWY recipients. Participants were mostly white British and included more females than males, and it was suggested by the authors that clonal diversity may have been underestimated. Conclusions about previously exposed vaccinees are limited because only six or seven AZD1222 recipients were SARS-CoV-2 seropositive at baseline. CD4 TCRs associated with the vaccine covered the entire spike protein, and the dominant responses were in regions 160-218 and 743-854. In the small 56-69-year group, the increase in depth fell short of significance, most likely because of low power. Epitopes outside the regions mutated in the B.1.351 and B.1.1.7 variants were reportedly recognized by nearly half of the unique spike-specific TCRs. Because no samples from the day 14 peak response were available, repertoires could be characterized only after the peak T cell response.

The sample in question was peripheral blood, obtained 28 days after the second AZD1222 dose. Recombination linked TRBV24-1 to TRBJ2-1; 10 middle bases align to TRBD2. This receptor was identified in an adult who received the AZD1222 COVID-19 vaccine. The base sequence is TGTGCCACCAGTGATTTCAGCCCTAGCGGGAGTCCCAATGAGCAGTTCTTC. It codes for CATSDFSPSGSPNEQFF.